Listed below are T cell receptor beta chains from one sample, sequenced in a study of T-cell reconstitution after alpha-beta-depleted transplantation in children. Using its own MiXCR run on the PCR reads, TCRdb lists one record per CDR3 protein. The table includes around 440,000 distinct CDR3 sequences, about 10% detected once. Sequencing used PBMCs, obtained before TCRalphabeta/CD19-depleted stem cell transplant. All receptors come from a child aged 2-15 years with inherited bone marrow failure, due to receive a stem cell transplant. CDR3s include the opening cysteine and the closing phenylalanine or tryptophan. A D gene is named only where the DNA matches it firmly. The size of a clone is reported for some rows only, either as once, few or many, or as a class for expanded clones.

>TRBJ2-4|TRBV12-3/TRBV12-4|many|NA
CASKDPENIQYF
TGTGCCAGCAAGGACCCGGAAAACATTCAGTACTTC
>TRBJ2-1|TRBV4-3|many|NA
CASSQDASGLGYNEQFF
TGCGCCAGCAGCCAAGATGCGAGCGGGCTAGGATACAATGAGCAGTTCTTC
>TRBJ2-1|TRBV28|many|TRBD1
CASSGPTGFNEQFF
TGTGCCAGCAGCGGACCGACAGGGTTCAATGAGCAGTTCTTC
>TRBJ1-2|TRBV20-1|many|TRBD1
CSARRDRDAYGYTF
TGCAGTGCTAGAAGGGACAGGGATGCCTATGGCTACACCTTC
>TRBJ2-7|TRBV11-2|many|NA
CASSSLAAGSYEQYF
TGTGCCAGCAGCTCCCTGGCGGCAGGATCCTACGAGCAGTACTTC
>TRBJ2-7|TRBV4-3|many|NA
CASSQDVGNEQYF
TGCGCCAGCAGCCAAGATGTAGGAAATGAGCAGTACTTC
>TRBJ2-7|TRBV7-9|few|NA
CASSLWLGGPYEQYF
TGTGCCAGCAGCTTATGGCTAGGCGGGCCCTACGAGCAGTACTTC
>TRBJ2-7|TRBV4-3|NA|NA
CASSHRRGNYEQYF
TGCGCCAGCAGCCATCGACGCGGGAACTACGAGCAGTACTTC
>TRBJ2-6|TRBV5-5|many|NA
CASSLWVSGANVLTF
TGTGCCAGCAGCTTGTGGGTCTCTGGGGCCAACGTCCTGACTTTC
>TRBJ1-2|TRBV29-1|many|TRBD1
CSAGTGANYGYTF
TGCAGCGCCGGTACAGGGGCTAACTATGGCTACACCTTC
>TRBJ2-7|TRBV6-2/TRBV6-3|many|TRBD1
CASRDRVREQYF
TGTGCCAGCCGGGACAGGGTACGCGAGCAGTACTTC
>TRBJ1-5|TRBV7-8|many|TRBD1
CASSPGQGGNQPQHF
TGTGCCAGCAGCCCGGGACAGGGGGGCAATCAGCCCCAGCATTTT
>TRBJ2-2|TRBV7-2|once|TRBD1
CARGTGVSTGELFF
TGTGCCAGGGGGACAGGGGTCAGCACCGGGGAGCTGTTTTTT
>TRBJ2-2|TRBV5-1|many|TRBD2
CASSLEASGSHPTGELFF
TGCGCCAGCAGCTTGGAGGCTAGCGGGAGCCATCCGACCGGGGAGCTGTTTTTT
>TRBJ2-3|TRBV4-3|many|TRBD2
CASSLLPGLAGTDTQYF
TGCGCCAGCAGCCTCCTCCCGGGACTAGCGGGCACAGATACGCAGTATTTT
>TRBJ2-7|TRBV4-3|many|NA
CASSQDWGVSEQYF
TGCGCCAGCAGCCAAGATTGGGGCGTCTCCGAGCAGTACTTC
>TRBJ2-2|TRBV3-1|many|NA
CASSQGGRPNTGELFF
TGTGCCAGCAGCCAAGGGGGAAGGCCGAACACCGGGGAGCTGTTTTTT
>TRBJ2-5|TRBV7-9|many|TRBD2
CASSFLAGWGETQYF
TGTGCCAGCAGTTTCCTAGCGGGATGGGGGGAGACCCAGTACTTC
>TRBJ2-3|TRBV12-5|many|NA
CASGLTLTDTQYF
TGTGCTAGTGGTTTGACCTTAACAGATACGCAGTATTTT
>TRBJ2-1|TRBV10-3|many|TRBD2
CAISLAGEGLEQFF
TGTGCCATCAGCCTAGCGGGAGAAGGTCTTGAGCAGTTCTTC
>TRBJ2-1|TRBV20-1|few|NA
CSANPPEGRNNEQFF
TGCAGTGCTAACCCTCCGGAGGGCCGGAACAATGAGCAGTTCTTC
>TRBJ2-5|TRBV28|many|NA
CASSFLRGSQETQYF
TGTGCCAGCAGTTTTTTGCGGGGATCCCAAGAGACCCAGTACTTC
>TRBJ2-2|TRBV20-1|many|TRBD1
CSASRGRPGELFF
TGCAGTGCTAGCAGGGGGCGTCCCGGGGAGCTGTTTTTT
>TRBJ2-7|TRBV12-5|NA|TRBD1
CASGSPRDRVPGEQYF
TGTGCTAGTGGTTCTCCTCGGGACAGGGTCCCGGGCGAGCAGTACTTC
>TRBJ2-1|TRBV28|many|TRBD2
CASSLLPSGRTHNEQFF
TGTGCCAGCAGTTTACTGCCTAGCGGGAGAACTCACAATGAGCAGTTCTTC
>TRBJ2-2|TRBV7-9|few|TRBD1
CASSRTGVPNTGELFF
TGTGCCAGCAGCCGGACAGGGGTTCCGAACACCGGGGAGCTGTTTTTT
>TRBJ2-2|TRBV7-2|few|NA
CASSLRGVELFF
TGTGCCAGCAGCTTACGGGGCGTGGAGCTGTTTTTT
>TRBJ2-2|TRBV24-1|many|NA
CATRDTQGGELFF
TGTGCCACCAGGGACACCCAGGGCGGGGAGCTGTTTTTT
>TRBJ1-1|TRBV5-6|few|NA
CASSLIGSENTEAFF
TGTGCCAGCAGCTTGATTGGGTCAGAGAACACTGAAGCTTTCTTT
>TRBJ2-2|TRBV3-1|few|NA
CASSQDAANTGELFF
TGTGCCAGCAGCCAAGATGCGGCGAACACCGGGGAGCTGTTTTTT
>TRBJ1-1|TRBV4-2|few|TRBD1
CASSQEGTGTIEAFF
TGTGCCAGCAGCCAAGAAGGGACAGGGACCATCGAAGCTTTCTTT
>TRBJ2-2|TRBV11-2|many|TRBD2
CASSSGLASGELFF
TGTGCCAGCAGCTCGGGACTAGCGTCCGGGGAGCTGTTTTTT
>TRBJ2-5|TRBV5-1|many|TRBD2
CASSLDLAGRYQETQYF
TGCGCCAGCAGCTTGGACCTAGCGGGACGGTACCAAGAGACCCAGTACTTC
>TRBJ1-1|TRBV19|NA|NA
CASSISNTEAFF
TGTGCCAGTAGTATCTCGAACACTGAAGCTTTCTTT
>TRBJ2-7|TRBV20-1|NA|TRBD1
CREPGTVAYEQYF
TGCAGAGAACCCGGGACAGTGGCCTACGAGCAGTACTTC
>TRBJ2-3|TRBV7-2|many|TRBD2
CASSSWTSGSLKDTQYF
TGTGCCAGCAGCTCCTGGACTAGCGGGAGTTTGAAAGATACGCAGTATTTT
>TRBJ2-7|TRBV6-5|NA|TRBD2
CASSYSRLAGGEYEQYF
TGTGCCAGCAGTTACTCGAGGCTAGCGGGAGGCGAATACGAGCAGTACTTC
>TRBJ1-2|TRBV10-3|many|NA
CAISESTSGYGYTF
TGTGCCATCAGTGAGTCGACCTCCGGCTATGGCTACACCTTC
>TRBJ2-3|TRBV18|many|TRBD2
CARYRLAADTQYF
TGTGCCAGGTACCGACTAGCAGCAGATACGCAGTATTTT
>TRBJ2-7|TRBV5-1|many|TRBD1
CASSLGGQGSYEQYF
TGCGCCAGCAGCTTGGGGGGACAGGGAAGCTACGAGCAGTACTTC
>TRBJ1-1|TRBV7-2|few|NA
CASSLLSVTEAFF
TGTGCCAGCAGCTTACTTTCAGTAACTGAAGCTTTCTTT
>TRBJ2-1|TRBV11-2|many|TRBD2
CASSWGLAEYNEQFF
TGTGCCAGCAGCTGGGGACTAGCGGAATACAATGAGCAGTTCTTC
>TRBJ2-7|TRBV4-2|many|TRBD2
CASSLSEGLAGPYEQYF
TGTGCCAGCAGCCTTTCGGAAGGACTAGCGGGGCCCTACGAGCAGTACTTC
>TRBJ2-1|TRBV20-1|many|NA
CSARDLRKSSYNEQFF
TGCAGTGCTAGAGATCTGCGGAAAAGCTCCTACAATGAGCAGTTCTTC
>TRBJ2-1|TRBV7-2|many|NA
CASSGRADNEQFF
TGTGCCAGCAGCGGGCGGGCGGACAATGAGCAGTTCTTC
>TRBJ2-1|TRBV29-1|NA|NA
CSVETHYNEQFF
TGCAGCGTTGAGACCCATTACAATGAGCAGTTCTTC
>TRBJ2-5|TRBV2|NA|NA
CASSETWGSRKTQYF
TGTGCCAGCAGTGAAACTTGGGGTAGCCGGAAGACCCAGTACTTC
>TRBJ2-5|TRBV4-1|many|NA
CASSQDLRRDPTRPYQETQYF
TGCGCCAGCAGCCAAGATCTTCGGCGTGACCCCACCCGACCTTACCAAGAGACCCAGTACTTC
>TRBJ2-7|TRBV6-2/TRBV6-3|NA|NA
CASSDLLSWNSYEQYF
TGTGCCAGCAGTGACCTCCTTTCATGGAACTCCTACGAGCAGTACTTC
>TRBJ1-2|TRBV20-1|NA|NA
CSGWGYTF
TGCAGTGGTTGGGGCTACACCTTC
>TRBJ2-7|TRBV5-1|many|NA
CASRNLAGPGDEQYF
TGCGCCAGCAGGAATCTGGCGGGACCAGGTGACGAGCAGTACTTC
>TRBJ2-7|TRBV7-2|many|TRBD1
CASSATGVEQYF
TGTGCCAGCAGCGCCACAGGGGTCGAGCAGTACTTC
>TRBJ2-5|TRBV25-1|many|TRBD1
CASSESDRRQETQYF
TGTGCCAGCAGTGAATCGGACAGGAGACAAGAGACCCAGTACTTC
>TRBJ1-1|TRBV19|many|NA
CASSRWNTEAFF
TGTGCCAGTAGTCGCTGGAACACTGAAGCTTTCTTT